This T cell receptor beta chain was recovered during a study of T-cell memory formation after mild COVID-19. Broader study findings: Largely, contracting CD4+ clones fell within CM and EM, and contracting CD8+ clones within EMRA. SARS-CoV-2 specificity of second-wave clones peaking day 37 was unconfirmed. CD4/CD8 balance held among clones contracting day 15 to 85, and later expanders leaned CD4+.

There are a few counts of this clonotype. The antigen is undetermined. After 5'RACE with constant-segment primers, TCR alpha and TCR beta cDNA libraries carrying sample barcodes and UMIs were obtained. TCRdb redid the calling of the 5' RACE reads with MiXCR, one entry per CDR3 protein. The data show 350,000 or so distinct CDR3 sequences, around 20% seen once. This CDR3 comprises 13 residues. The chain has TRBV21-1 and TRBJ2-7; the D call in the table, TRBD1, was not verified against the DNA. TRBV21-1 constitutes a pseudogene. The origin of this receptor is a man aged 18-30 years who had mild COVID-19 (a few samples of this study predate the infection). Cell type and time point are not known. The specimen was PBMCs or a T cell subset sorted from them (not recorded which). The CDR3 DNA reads TGTGCCAGCAGCAAAGGGGACACTAACGAGCAGTACTTC. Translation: CASSKGDTNEQYF.